This note documents a single TCR beta chain sequence. Its cognate antigen is unknown. The data were taken from a study of identical twins. Germline assignment: CDR1 SGHTA and CDR2 FQGTGA. With V trimmed by 8 bases and J by 6 bases, 8 bases remained unmatched. This CDR3 is built from 14 residues. The study, taken as a whole, reports: Abundant beta clonotypes from cord blood had fewer insertions, unlike memory repertoires, which showed none.

MiXCR was run by TCRdb on the 5' RACE reads, yielding one entry per CDR3 protein. The sample gives hundreds of thousands of distinct CDR3 sequences, approximately 20% of which show up once; about 0.5% is in the top ten. These data also formed part of another study, on yellow fever vaccine responses in identical twins.

Sequences were obtained from CD4+ T cells sorted from blood. This TCR came from a woman aged 18-29 years in good health. The chain combines TRBV7-3 with TRBJ2-2, with TRBD1 identical over 8 bases. In DNA form, the CDR3 reads TGTGCCAGCGCCGAGCAGGGGGCGTCCGGGGAGCTGTTTTTT. Translation gives CASAEQGASGELFF.